A selection of T cell receptor beta chains follows, all from one sample in a study of T cell responses to AZD1222 COVID-19 vaccine. Produced via immunoSEQ multiplex PCR; TCRdb's table is partial and in-frame only. The sample carries under 130,000 clones, nearly 90% recorded once. The material sequenced was peripheral blood, taken 28 days after the second AZD1222 dose. Every receptor here comes from an adult who received the AZD1222 COVID-19 vaccine. CDR3s include the opening cysteine and the closing phenylalanine or tryptophan.

TRBJ2-4 | TRBV4-3 | 19 | CASSQTTRALAVAKNIQYF
TRBJ2-3 | TRBV3-1/TRBV3-2 | 15 | CASSDGSGPTDTQYF
TRBJ2-1 | TRBV11-2 | 13 | CASSLDLSREQFF
TRBJ2-7 | TRBV27 | 11 | CASSSGYEQYF
TRBJ2-5 | TRBV24-1 | 15 | CATSDSSPYQETQYF
TRBJ2-7 | TRBV3-1/TRBV3-2 | 13 | CASSRPPEDEQYF
TRBJ1-2 | TRBV30 | 13 | CAWSVTWGSGYTF
TRBJ1-2 | TRBV28 | 18 | CASSVFKGITSLNYGYTF
TRBJ2-1 | TRBV4-1 | 16 | CASSQDSGGGGNEQFF
TRBJ2-5 | TRBV28 | 16 | CASSLLSSGRQETQYF
TRBJ2-1 | TRBV19 | 15 | CASSIRASSYNEQFF
TRBJ1-2 | TRBV30 | 13 | CAWSVTGRNGYTF
TRBJ2-7 | TRBV7-3 | 15 | CASTETFGRKNEQYF
TRBJ1-1 | TRBV19 | 17 | CASSEGGAIIMNTEAFF
TRBJ1-1 | TRBV15 | 15 | CATSREPGGYTEAFF
TRBJ1-1 | TRBV30 | 15 | CAWSVPRAWDTEAFF
TRBJ2-3 | TRBV5-1 | 13 | CASSPVRTDTQYF
TRBJ1-1 | TRBV3-1/TRBV3-2 | 15 | CASSQGTGSNTEAFF
TRBJ1-2 | TRBV6-5 | 15 | CASSYTVQGHYGYTF
TRBJ1-5 | TRBV6-5 | 14 | CASTYLGRVQPQHF
TRBJ1-4 | TRBV3-1/TRBV3-2 | 16 | CASSQTRGARGEKLFF
TRBJ2-3 | TRBV10-2 | 14 | CASSDFLNTDTQYF
TRBJ1-2 | TRBV6-4 | 15 | CASSDPRGGVYGYTF
TRBJ2-2 | TRBV4-2 | 15 | CASSQGTGFTGELFF
TRBJ1-5 | TRBV2 | 15 | CASRLTGTGNQPQHF
TRBJ2-7 | TRBV6-5 | 12 | CASSDQYLEQYF